This TCR beta chain was observed in a study of T and B cells in COVID-19 patients. Turning to the study itself: Blood was sampled from COVID-19 patients who were either actively infected or recovered. Of 20 to 25 active-infection patients, roughly eleven were critically ill with mechanical ventilation or extracorporeal membrane oxygenation.

TRB was amplified from about 260-540 ng of blood genomic DNA. BIOMED2 TRB-A/B primer pools were used in multiplex TRB PCR. TCRdb re-called the multiplex PCR reads through MiXCR, storing one row per CDR3 protein. The sample consists of approximately 500 distinct CDR3 sequences, 20% to 25% of them appearing once. By share, this clonotype counts as medium-sized. The sample was blood. The sequence was collected from a human donor with active COVID-19.

CDR3 bases: TGTGCCAGCAGCCCAGGGACTAGCGGATACGAGCAGTACTTC. It specifies CASSPGTSGYEQYF. The chain combines TRBV28 with TRBJ2-7; the match to TRBD2 covers 11 bases. The CDR3 contains 14 residues. Germline V gene sequence: CDR1 MDHEN, CDR2 SYDVKM. The V and J ends lost 6 bases and 4 bases, in that order; junction bases with no gene match: 5. The variable domain in full, with the rest retrieved from reference TRBV28 and TRBJ2-7, is DVKVTQSSRYLVKRTGEKVFLECVQDMDHENMFWYRQDPGLGLRLIYFSYDVKMKEKGDIPEGYSVSREKKERFSLILESASTNQTSMYLCASSPGTSGYEQYFGPGTRLTVT.